Listed below are T cell receptor beta chains from one sample, sequenced in a study of siplizumab effects on memory and regulatory T cells. Generated by immunoSEQ multiplex PCR, the TCRdb table keeps only in-frame clones and is missing some. In the table there are 95,000 to 110,000 clones, about 93% of which are singletons. The sequencing sample was made of Tregs sorted from blood. The receptors shown here come from a human donor in good health. Each CDR3 is given without its conserved first and last residue. Expanded clones are given a class, and other clones once, few, many or no size at all.

clone size: .; V gene: TRBV10-3; CDR3 protein: AISESSTGGEKLF
clone size: .; V gene: TRBV2; CDR3 protein: ASHRGADTQY
clone size: .; V gene: TRBV27; CDR3 protein: ASSLMGQRGYGYT
clone size: .; V gene: TRBV4-1; CDR3 protein: ASSLRTQGRYQPQH
clone size: .; V gene: TRBV5-1; CDR3 protein: ASSLVRSSQGNEQY
clone size: .; V gene: TRBV11-2; CDR3 protein: ASSLLRQGLDSPLH
clone size: .; V gene: TRBV7-9; CDR3 protein: ASSFTGRDTEAF
clone size: .; V gene: TRBV7-9; CDR3 protein: ASSSGGSYTEAF
clone size: .; V gene: TRBV6-6; CDR3 protein: ASVGQGRTEAF
clone size: .; V gene: TRBV7-9; CDR3 protein: ASSFRSGSFRTEAF
clone size: .; V gene: TRBV5-1; CDR3 protein: ASKQGVSPLH
clone size: .; V gene: TRBV7-9; CDR3 protein: ASSPLAGGITDTQY
clone size: .; V gene: TRBV5-1; CDR3 protein: ASSSGLAGYNEQF
clone size: .; V gene: TRBV19; CDR3 protein: ASSTTNSGRRWGYT
clone size: .; V gene: TRBV19; CDR3 protein: ASRPWGSNEKLF
clone size: .; V gene: TRBV10-3; CDR3 protein: ASNTGVDTEAF
clone size: .; V gene: TRBV9; CDR3 protein: ASSEGLASAYEQY
clone size: .; V gene: TRBV19; CDR3 protein: ASSIGHEQY
clone size: .; V gene: TRBV7-3; CDR3 protein: ASSLVQPQH
clone size: .; V gene: TRBV11-1; CDR3 protein: ASSFNRRSEQY
clone size: .; V gene: TRBV5-8; CDR3 protein: ASSLRQGAIGELF
clone size: .; V gene: TRBV19; CDR3 protein: ASSTGTKYGYT
clone size: .; V gene: TRBV5-1; CDR3 protein: ASSPGLAGGRYEQY
clone size: .; V gene: TRBV6-1; CDR3 protein: ASTFRSYGYT
clone size: .; V gene: TRBV7-2; CDR3 protein: ASSSLAGGYEQY
clone size: .; V gene: TRBV5-6; CDR3 protein: ASSLAGLAGEQF
clone size: .; V gene: TRBV18; CDR3 protein: ASSQDRESTYEQY
clone size: few; V gene: TRBV10-1; CDR3 protein: ASSESSGAGYT
clone size: .; V gene: TRBV29-1; CDR3 protein: SVGLLYNEQF
clone size: .; V gene: TRBV6-7; CDR3 protein: ASSTPYEAF
clone size: .; V gene: TRBV5-5; CDR3 protein: ASSLDGGSYNEQF
clone size: once; V gene: TRBV9; CDR3 protein: ASKVGTGGWGYT
clone size: once; V gene: TRBV25-1; CDR3 protein: ASSVAGQKENIQY
clone size: .; V gene: TRBV6-5; CDR3 protein: ASSYRTGEDEQY
clone size: .; V gene: TRBV7-2; CDR3 protein: ASSLVGGENTEAF
clone size: once; V gene: TRBV6-5; CDR3 protein: ASSRDRGWGETQY
clone size: .; V gene: TRBV4-1; CDR3 protein: ASSRGQGGTGELF
clone size: .; V gene: TRBV6-6; CDR3 protein: ASRLQGRGTEAF
clone size: .; V gene: TRBV20-1; CDR3 protein: SAKHGREAF
clone size: .; V gene: TRBV6-1; CDR3 protein: ASSPRGVFDGYT
clone size: .; V gene: TRBV2; CDR3 protein: ASTPRVYGYT
clone size: .; V gene: TRBV7-8; CDR3 protein: ASSLGFEAF
clone size: .; V gene: TRBV6-5; CDR3 protein: ASSYRTPYGYT
clone size: few; V gene: TRBV18; CDR3 protein: ASSRQTGGEIYGYT
clone size: .; V gene: TRBV6-6; CDR3 protein: ASSYSGRAGNTIY
clone size: once; V gene: TRBV19; CDR3 protein: ASKIQGANYYGYT
clone size: .; V gene: TRBV19; CDR3 protein: ASSMPTAQQETQY
clone size: .; V gene: TRBV6-5; CDR3 protein: ASSSSGSRAGNTIY
clone size: .; V gene: TRBV7-9; CDR3 protein: ASSTTGMNTEAF
clone size: .; V gene: TRBV6-1; CDR3 protein: ASSEGGRPYEQY
clone size: once; V gene: TRBV19; CDR3 protein: ASSLQIGELF